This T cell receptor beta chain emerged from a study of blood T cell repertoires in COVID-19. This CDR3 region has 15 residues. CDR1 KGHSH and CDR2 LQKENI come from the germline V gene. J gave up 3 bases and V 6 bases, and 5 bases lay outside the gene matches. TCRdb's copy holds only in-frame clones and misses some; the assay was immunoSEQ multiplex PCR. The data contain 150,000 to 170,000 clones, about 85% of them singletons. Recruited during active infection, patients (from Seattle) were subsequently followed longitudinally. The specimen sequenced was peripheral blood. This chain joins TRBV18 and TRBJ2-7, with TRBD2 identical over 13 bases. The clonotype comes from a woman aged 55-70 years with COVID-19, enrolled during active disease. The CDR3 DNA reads TGTGCCAGCTCCCCGGGACTAGCGGGATTCTACGAGCAGTACTTC. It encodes CASSPGLAGFYEQYF.